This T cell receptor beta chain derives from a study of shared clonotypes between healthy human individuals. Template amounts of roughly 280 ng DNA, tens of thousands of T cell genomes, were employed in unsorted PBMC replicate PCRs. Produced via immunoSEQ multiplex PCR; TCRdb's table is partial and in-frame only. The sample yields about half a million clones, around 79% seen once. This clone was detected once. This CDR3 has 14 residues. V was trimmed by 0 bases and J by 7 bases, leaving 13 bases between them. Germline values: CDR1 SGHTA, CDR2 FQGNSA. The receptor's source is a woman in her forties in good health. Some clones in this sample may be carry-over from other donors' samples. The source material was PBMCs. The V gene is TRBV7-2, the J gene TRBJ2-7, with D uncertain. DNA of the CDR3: TGTGCCAGCAGCTTAGCAGGCGTGAATGGAGAGCAGTACTTC. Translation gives CASSLAGVNGEQYF.